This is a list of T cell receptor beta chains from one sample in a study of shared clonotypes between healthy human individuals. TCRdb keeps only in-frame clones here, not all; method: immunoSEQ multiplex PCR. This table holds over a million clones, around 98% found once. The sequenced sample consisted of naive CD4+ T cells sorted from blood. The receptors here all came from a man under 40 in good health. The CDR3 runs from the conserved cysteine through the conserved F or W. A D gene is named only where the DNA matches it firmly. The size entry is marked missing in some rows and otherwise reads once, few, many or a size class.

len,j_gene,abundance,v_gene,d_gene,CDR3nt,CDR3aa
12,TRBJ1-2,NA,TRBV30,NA,TGTGCCTGGTTTATCGGGTTATCTGGCTACACCTTC,CAWFIGLSGYTF
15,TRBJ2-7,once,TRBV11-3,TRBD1,TGTGCCAGCAGCTCCGGACAGGGGGCGTATCACGAGCAGTACTTC,CASSSGQGAYHEQYF
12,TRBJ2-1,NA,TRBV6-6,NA,TGTGCCAGCAGTAAACTCGACAATGAGCAGTTCTTC,CASSKLDNEQFF
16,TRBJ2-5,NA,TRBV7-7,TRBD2,TGTGCTAGCAGCTTAGGTCTCGCGGGAGGGGCAGAGACCCAGTACTTC,CASSLGLAGGAETQYF
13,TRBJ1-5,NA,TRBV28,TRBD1,TGTGCCAGCACCCTTGACAGGGATCAGCCCCAGCATTTT,CASTLDRDQPQHF
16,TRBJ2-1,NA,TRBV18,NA,TGTGCCAGCTCACCACCGACGGGAGTGGGGATATGGGAGCAGTTCTTC,CASSPPTGVGIWEQFF
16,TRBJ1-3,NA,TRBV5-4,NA,TGTGCCAGCAGCTTGGGAGGAACAGGCTCTGGAAACACCATATATTTT,CASSLGGTGSGNTIYF
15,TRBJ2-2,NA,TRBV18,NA,TGTGCCAGCTCACCACCCCCAGCGAACACCGGGGAGCTGTTTTTT,CASSPPPANTGELFF
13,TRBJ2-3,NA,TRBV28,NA,TGTGCCAGCAGTCTGGTGAGCACAGATACGCAGTATTTT,CASSLVSTDTQYF
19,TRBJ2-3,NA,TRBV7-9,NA,TGTGCCAGCAGCTTAGCCCAACTAGCGACAGGGACTAGCACAGATACGCAGTATTTT,CASSLAQLATGTSTDTQYF
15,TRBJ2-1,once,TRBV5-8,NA,TGTGCCAGCAGCTGGGGGGCCGCTTCCTACAATGAGCAGTTCTTC,CASSWGAASYNEQFF
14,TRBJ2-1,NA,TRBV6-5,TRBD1,TGTGCCAGCAGTAAGGGACAGAGCTACAATGAGCAGTTCTTC,CASSKGQSYNEQFF
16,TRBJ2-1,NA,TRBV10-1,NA,TGCGCCAGCAGTGAGTCGTTCGTTTCCCTTTACAATGAGCAGTTCTTC,CASSESFVSLYNEQFF
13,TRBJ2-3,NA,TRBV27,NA,TGTGCCAGCAGTTTAAGACCCACAGATACGCAGTATTTT,CASSLRPTDTQYF
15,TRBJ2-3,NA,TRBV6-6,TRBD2,TGTGCCAGCAGTACAACTAGCGGGAGCCCAGATACGCAGTATTTT,CASSTTSGSPDTQYF
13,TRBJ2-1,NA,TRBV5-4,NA,TGTGCCAGCAGCTTAATAGCGAACAATGAGCAGTTCTTC,CASSLIANNEQFF
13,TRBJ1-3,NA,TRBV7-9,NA,TGTGCCAGCAGCCCTCGGCAAGGAAACACCATATATTTT,CASSPRQGNTIYF
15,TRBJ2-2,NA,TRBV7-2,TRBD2,TGTGCCAGCAGCTTAGATAGCGGGAGATCCGGGGAGCTGTTTTTT,CASSLDSGRSGELFF
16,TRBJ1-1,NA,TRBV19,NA,TGTGCCAGTAGTATATTAAACAGGAGGGGTAAAACTGAAGCTTTCTTT,CASSILNRRGKTEAFF
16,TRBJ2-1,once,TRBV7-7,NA,TGTGCTAGCAGCCGTACATTAGCGGATTCCTACAATGAGCAGTTCTTC,CASSRTLADSYNEQFF
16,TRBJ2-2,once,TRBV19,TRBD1,TGTGCCAGTAGTACTATCCGGACAGGGAACACCGGGGAGCTGTTTTTT,CASSTIRTGNTGELFF
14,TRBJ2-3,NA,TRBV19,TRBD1,TGTGCCAGCAAGCATCAGGGGGACACAGATACGCAGTATTTT,CASKHQGDTDTQYF
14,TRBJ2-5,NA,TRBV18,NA,TGTGCCAGCTCACCAGGTACAGGAGACGAGACCCAGTACTTC,CASSPGTGDETQYF
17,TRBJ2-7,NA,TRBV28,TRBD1,TGTGCCAGCAGTTTATGGGCAACTTCGGGACAGCTATACGAGCAGTACTTC,CASSLWATSGQLYEQYF
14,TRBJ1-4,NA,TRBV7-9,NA,TGTGCCAGCAGCTTAGGAAAGGGTAGGGAAAAACTGTTTTTT,CASSLGKGREKLFF
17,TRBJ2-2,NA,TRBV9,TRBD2,TGTGCCAGCAGCGTAGTTGCGGGAGGGCAGAACACCGGGGAGCTGTTTTTT,CASSVVAGGQNTGELFF
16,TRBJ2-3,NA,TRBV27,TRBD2,TGTGCCAGCAGTTCGGGACTAGCGGGTTACACAGATACGCAGTATTTT,CASSSGLAGYTDTQYF
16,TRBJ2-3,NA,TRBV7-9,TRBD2,TGTGCCAGCAGCCTAGGACTAGCGGGACTCACAGATACGCAGTATTTT,CASSLGLAGLTDTQYF
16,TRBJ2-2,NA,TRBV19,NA,TGTGCCAGTAGTATAGATGGGGGATTCAACACCGGGGAGCTGTTTTTT,CASSIDGGFNTGELFF
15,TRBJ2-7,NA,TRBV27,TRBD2,TGTGCCAGCAGCCGAGCATGGGAGGGCCCCTACGAGCAGTACTTC,CASSRAWEGPYEQYF
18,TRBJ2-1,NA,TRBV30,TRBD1,TGTGCCTGGAGTTCAGGACAGGGCACCGACCTATCCTACAATGAGCAGTTCTTC,CAWSSGQGTDLSYNEQFF
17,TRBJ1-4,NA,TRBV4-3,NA,TGCGCCAGCAGCCAAGGACTTTCTGGGGGATATGGGGAAAAACTGTTTTTT,CASSQGLSGGYGEKLFF
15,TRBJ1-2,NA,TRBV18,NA,TGTGCCAGCTCCCCCGCCCCTACCCTGAACTATGGCTACACCTTC,CASSPAPTLNYGYTF
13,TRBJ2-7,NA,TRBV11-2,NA,TGTGCCAGCAGCTTAGCGGCGTTCTACGAGCAGTACTTC,CASSLAAFYEQYF
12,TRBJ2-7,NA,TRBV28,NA,TGTGCCAGCAGTACTACCGTACCGGAGCAGTACTTC,CASSTTVPEQYF
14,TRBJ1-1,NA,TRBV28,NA,TGTGCCAGCAGTTTAGGGGCACCGAACACTGAAGCTTTCTTT,CASSLGAPNTEAFF
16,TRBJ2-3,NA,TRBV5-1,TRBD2,TGCGCCAGCAGCTTGGGTAGCGGGAGAATGACAGATACGCAGTATTTT,CASSLGSGRMTDTQYF
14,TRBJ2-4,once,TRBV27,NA,TGTGCCAGCAGTTTATCGTTACCCGCCGGAATTCAGTACTTC,CASSLSLPAGIQYF
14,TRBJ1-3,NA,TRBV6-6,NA,TGTGCCAGCAGTTACTCGACTCCCGGAAACACCATATATTTT,CASSYSTPGNTIYF
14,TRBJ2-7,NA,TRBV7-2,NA,TGTGCCAGCAGCTTACGTAGGACTGTTGGTGAGCAGTACTTC,CASSLRRTVGEQYF
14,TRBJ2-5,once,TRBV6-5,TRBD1,TGTGCCAGCAGACGTACAGGGGGCGGGGAGACCCAGTACTTC,CASRRTGGGETQYF
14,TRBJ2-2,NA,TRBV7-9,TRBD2,TGTGCCAGCAAGGCGGGGAGGGGTACCGGGGAGCTGTTTTTT,CASKAGRGTGELFF
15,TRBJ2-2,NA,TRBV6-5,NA,TGTGCCAGCAGGCCCCTGGTCGGGGTCACCGGGGAGCTGTTTTTT,CASRPLVGVTGELFF
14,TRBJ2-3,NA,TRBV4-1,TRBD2,TGCGCCAGCAGATCACTAGCGGGAGGGCGTACGCAGTATTTT,CASRSLAGGRTQYF
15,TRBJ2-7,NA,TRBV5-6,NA,TGTGCCAGCAGCTTTGTTCAGCGCTTCTCCTACGAGCAGTACTTC,CASSFVQRFSYEQYF
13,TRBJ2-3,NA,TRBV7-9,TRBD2,TGTGCCGCGACGGGGGACTACACAGATACGCAGTATTTT,CAATGDYTDTQYF
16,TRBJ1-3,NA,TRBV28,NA,TGTGCCAGCAGTCCATCTCATTGGGAGGATGGAAACACCATATATTTT,CASSPSHWEDGNTIYF
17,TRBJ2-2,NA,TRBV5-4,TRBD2,TGTGCCAGCAGCCAGCCGGTGGGGACTAGCTACACCGGGGAGCTGTTTTTT,CASSQPVGTSYTGELFF
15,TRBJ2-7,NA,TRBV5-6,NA,TGTGCCAGCAGTTCCCAGGCGTCCAAACCCTACGAGCAGTACTTC,CASSSQASKPYEQYF
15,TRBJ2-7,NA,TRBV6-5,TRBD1,TGTGCCAGCAGTCCTCCCGGGACAGGGTCCCACGAGCAGTACTTC,CASSPPGTGSHEQYF
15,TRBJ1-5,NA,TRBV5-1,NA,TGCGCCAGCAGCCCGTCGGACCGTAGCAATCAGCCCCAGCATTTT,CASSPSDRSNQPQHF
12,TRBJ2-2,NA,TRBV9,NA,TGTGCCAGCAGCGTAATCGCCGGGGAGCTGTTTTTT,CASSVIAGELFF
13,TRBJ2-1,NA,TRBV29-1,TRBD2,TGCAGCGTCTATAGCGGGAGGGAAAATGAGCAGTTCTTC,CSVYSGRENEQFF
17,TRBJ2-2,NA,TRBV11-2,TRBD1,TGTGCCAGCAGCCTCCGACCGGGACAGGGAACCACCGGGGAGCTGTTTTTT,CASSLRPGQGTTGELFF
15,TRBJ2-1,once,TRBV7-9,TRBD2,TGTGCCAGCAGCTCCCTAGCGGGGTCCTACAATGAGCAGTTCTTC,CASSSLAGSYNEQFF
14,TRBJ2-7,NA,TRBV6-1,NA,TGTGCCAGCAGGGACCATGCCTTTCTGCACGAGCAGTACTTC,CASRDHAFLHEQYF
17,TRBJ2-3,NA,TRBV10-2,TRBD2,TGCGCCAGCAGTCTATCTCGGCAGGGCGGGGGTACAGATACGCAGTATTTT,CASSLSRQGGGTDTQYF
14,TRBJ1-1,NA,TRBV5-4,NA,TGTGCCAGCAGCTTGGAACCTCGTGGGACTGAAGCTTTCTTT,CASSLEPRGTEAFF
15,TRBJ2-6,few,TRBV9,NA,TGTGCCAGCAGCGTAGGAGGTGCTGGGGCCAACGTCCTGACTTTC,CASSVGGAGANVLTF
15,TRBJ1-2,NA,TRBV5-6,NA,TGTGCCAGCAGCTTCCGGTTTAGTGCTAACTATGGCTACACCTTC,CASSFRFSANYGYTF